This T cell receptor (beta chain) was sequenced during a study of human T cells and chemical hapten exposure (dated by TCRdb to the early 2020s). Looking at the study overall: Libraries were combined into a pool for sequencing, and differences in TCR yield between samples came mainly from small differences in library volumes within the pool. Both TCR alpha and TCR beta chains were sequenced from each blood RNA sample. In alopecia patients, the study followed how the peripheral blood TCR repertoire changed in vivo over primary and secondary sensitization to diphenylcyclopropenone (DPC), a hapten.

Overall study outcomes, separate from this receptor: After repeated subsampling, changes were observed in the strength of the expansion versus patch-test correlation and in the threshold at which the correlation became significant. DPC sensitization did not change how many TCRs were above 1 in 1000 frequency, and no evidence was found of alterations in global repertoire structure.

The library was made by RACE. The instrument was a NextSeq 500. Library preparation attached unique molecular identifiers to individual cDNA molecules for quantitative, reproducible TCR counting. From the authors' description of their analysis: Samples had a median of 95,638 TCRs, with a range from roughly 20,000 to 700,000. The Decombinator software suite was used to annotate V, J and CDR3 in the TCR reads. To make PS versus PT1 abundance plots, every sample was subsampled to the same number of TCRs (28,000). TCRs were defined as expanded if absent before sensitization and observed at least eight times at the 2-week time point. The raw public reads went through TCRdb reprocessing: fastp at Q25, MiXCR clone calling, in-frame beta chains kept. Every distinct CDR3 protein forms one entry, paired with its most common genes and DNA. None of the V and J calls come from the authors' own analysis; TCRdb made them. In this sample the table shows approximately 79,000 distinct CDR3 sequences, roughly 8.7% of which occur a single time. Less than 2% of the sample lies in the top ten.

Details on this clonotype: Its antigen remains undetermined. No much larger clone exists at a distance of one base, and base qualities are not known.

The intended sense of this specimen's time point label: healthy volunteer bleed at 6 weeks. Total RNA was extracted from unfractionated whole blood that had been collected in Tempus Blood RNA tubes. As TCR sequencing controls, five or six healthy volunteers were used, with blood taken at day 0, 2 weeks and 6 weeks. This clonotype was obtained from a male donor in good health. Some clones in this sample may be carry-over from other donors' samples. Material: whole blood.

The CDR3 here reads CSAGTAYNEQFF. The sequenced DNA: TGCAGTGCCGGGACTGCCTACAATGAGCAGTTCTTC. The rearrangement combines TRBV20-1 with TRBJ2-1; the best D guess is TRBD2, with 6 bases matching. CDR1 DFQATT and CDR2 SNEGSKA are derived from the germline V gene (reference sequence). The junction shows trimming of 6 bases on V and 2 bases on J, plus 8 bases between the germline ends. From the cysteine through the phenylalanine, the CDR3 covers 12 amino acids. The sequence is cut down to CDR3 DNA, 36 bases in frame from base 1.